The 30 T cell receptor beta chains below were found in one sample sequenced in a study of blood T cell repertoires in COVID-19. Here immunoSEQ multiplex PCR was the method, and the copy in TCRdb shows in-frame clones only, minus some. The data contain about half a million clones, approximately 85% of them singletons. The sample comprised peripheral blood. Receptors originate from a human donor in a cohort sampled during active COVID-19.

This chain joins TRBV29-1 and TRBJ1-2; 7 positions match TRBD1. Germline V gene sequence: CDR1 SQVTM, CDR2 ANQGSEA. J gave up 8 bases and V 0 bases, and 3 bases lay outside the gene matches. The CDR3 runs to 12 residues. The CDR3 region is CSVEEGGGGYTF. The CDR3 DNA sequence: TGCAGCGTTGAAGAAGGGGGCGGCGGCTACACCTTC.

The chain links TRBV7-2 to TRBJ2-1, with 10 bases lining up with TRBD2. The CDR3 has 18 amino acids. Germline values: CDR1 SGHTA, CDR2 FQGNSA. The V and J ends lost 2 bases and 4 bases, in that order; junction bases with no gene match: 11. The CDR3 here is CASSLRVVAGGNYNEQFF. CDR3 DNA sequence: TGTGCCAGCAGCTTAAGGGTGGTAGCGGGAGGCAATTACAATGAGCAGTTCTTC.

The CDR3 DNA reads TGCGCCAGCAGCTTTGGGACTATGGGGTCAACCGGGGAGCTGTTTTTT. Translated, it gives CASSFGTMGSTGELFF. The V gene is TRBV5-1, the J gene TRBJ2-2; TRBD2 matches at 7 bases. The trim removed 2 bases at V and 5 bases at J, leaving 9 bases unmatched. Germline assignment: CDR1 SGHRS and CDR2 YFSETQ. The CDR3 spans 16 residues. Full variable domain (remainder filled in from reference TRBV5-1 and TRBJ2-2): KAGVTQTPRYLIKTRGQQVTLSCSPISGHRSVSWYQQTPGQGLQFLFEYFSETQRNKGNFPGRFSGRQFSNSRSEMNVSTLELGDSALYLCASSFGTMGSTGELFFGEGSRLTVL.

V and J are TRBV5-8 and TRBJ2-5; D might be TRBD2 (5 bases). Germline CDR1 is SGHTS and CDR2 is YDEGEE. The V end was cut by 5 bases, the J end by 7 bases, with 12 bases between. This CDR3 contains 12 residues. CDR3 in DNA: TGTGCCAGCAGTTTCCCCGAGGGGACCCAGTACTTC. It encodes CASSFPEGTQYF.

The chain couples TRBV18 to TRBJ1-1, with D hard to call. This CDR3 contains 15 residues. Trimming left V 0 bases short and J 0 bases short, with 8 bases between. The germline CDR1 and CDR2 sequences are KGHSH and LQKENI. DNA for the CDR3: TGTGCCAGCTCACCACCGAACGGGTTGAACACTGAAGCTTTCTTT. Protein sequence: CASSPPNGLNTEAFF.

V is TRBV11-2 and J is TRBJ2-1, with a tentative D call TRBD2 (7 bases). The CDR3 loop spans 16 amino acids. CDR1 and CDR2 from the germline V gene are SGHAT and FQNNGV. The germline V and J ends were trimmed by 1 base and 2 bases, with 12 bases remaining between them. CDR3 bases: TGTGCCAGCAGCTTAGGACGGGGGGCGGCCTACAATGAGCAGTTCTTC. Translation: CASSLGRGAAYNEQFF.

The J gene is TRBJ1-5, the V gene TRBV6-5; TRBD1 matches 9 bases. Unmatched junction bases numbered 2, after V lost 4 bases and J lost 4 bases. The CDR3 spans 14 residues. From germline, CDR1 is MNHEY and CDR2 SVGAGI. The CDR3 region is CASSWDRENQPQHF. For the CDR3, the DNA is TGTGCCAGCAGTTGGGACAGGGAAAATCAGCCCCAGCATTTT.

This clone was seen more than once but under ten times. The CDR3 is CASSFNRRLANYGYTF. The CDR3 coding sequence is TGTGCCAGCAGTTTTAACAGAAGACTAGCTAACTATGGCTACACCTTC. The chain recombines TRBV11-2 with TRBJ1-2, with unresolved D. Germline V gene data show CDR1 as SGHAT and CDR2 as FQNNGV. V was cut by 6 bases and J by 0 bases, with 17 bases left in between. The CDR3 extends over 16 amino acids. Variable domain in full (rest from reference TRBV11-2 and TRBJ1-2): EAGVAQSPRYKIIEKRQSVAFWCNPISGHATLYWYQQILGQGPKLLIQFQNNGVVDDSQLPKDRFSAERLKGVDSTLKIQPAKLEDSAVYLCASSFNRRLANYGYTFGSGTRLTVV.

This chain links TRBV7-2 with TRBJ1-5; D is undetermined. V was clipped by 3 bases and J by 6 bases, with 9 bases between them. Germline V gives CDR1 SGHTA, CDR2 FQGNSA. The CDR3 is 13 amino acids. CDR3 residues: CASSFQYTQPQHF. DNA for the CDR3: TGTGCCAGCAGCTTCCAATACACTCAGCCCCAGCATTTT.

This sequence joins TRBV9 and TRBJ1-3; tentatively, D is TRBD1 (6 bases). V was shortened by 4 bases and J by 7 bases, with 18 bases between the two germline ends. CDR3 length: 15 residues. Germline values: CDR1 SGDLS, CDR2 YYNGEE. CDR3 bases: TGTGCCAGCAGCCGTACAGGGAGCCGGAGTAACACCATATATTTT. Translating it yields CASSRTGSRSNTIYF.

This clone was found a few times. The chain employs TRBV30 and TRBJ1-1; 11 bases match TRBD1. Germline lookup yields CDR1 GTSNPN and CDR2 SVGIG (reference sequence). The CDR3 runs 16 residues. Losses at the gene ends were 3 bases for V and 5 bases for J; bases not matched to a gene: 11. The CDR3 DNA follows: TGTGCCTGGAGAGGGGACAGGGGGGTAGTAGATACTGAAGCTTTCTTT. Protein sequence: CAWRGDRGVVDTEAFF.

The rearrangement joins TRBV5-4 to TRBJ2-3; 10 nucleotides agree with TRBD1. The junction had 7 bases not matched to a gene; V was cut back by 3 bases and J by 6 bases. The germline V gene has CDR1 SGHNT and CDR2 YYREEE (reference sequence). This CDR3 has 15 amino acids. The CDR3 is CASSYTGTGVDTQYF. The CDR3 region has the DNA TGTGCCAGCAGCTACACCGGGACAGGGGTCGATACGCAGTATTTT.

The chain combines TRBV7-2 with TRBJ1-2; the match to TRBD1 covers 10 bases. Unmatched junction bases numbered 6, after V lost 4 bases and J lost 4 bases. This CDR3 has 15 amino acids. Germline lookup yields CDR1 SGHTA and CDR2 FQGNSA. This chain's CDR3 is CASSSSGTGVYGYTF. The CDR3 nucleotides are TGTGCCAGCAGCTCCTCCGGGACAGGGGTCTATGGCTACACCTTC.

The gene calls are TRBV20-1 and TRBJ2-7; the D gene is possibly TRBD2 (5 bases). Trimming left V 6 bases short and J 5 bases short, with 11 bases between. The CDR3 totals 11 residues. Germline CDR1 is DFQATT and CDR2 is SNEGSKA (reference sequence). DNA for the CDR3: TGCAGTGCAGCACCGAGGGACGAGCAGTACTTC. Translation: CSAAPRDEQYF.

This clone was seen a handful of times. V and J are TRBV19 and TRBJ1-3; D is undetermined. Trimming removed 7 bases from V and 1 base from J, with 5 bases in between. CDR1 is LNHDA, CDR2 SQIVND, per germline (reference sequence). The CDR3 runs to 12 residues. CDR3 region: CASTSSGNTIYF. The CDR3 DNA follows: TGTGCCAGTACCAGTTCTGGAAACACCATATATTTT.

This chain links TRBV2 with TRBJ2-2, with a possible D match to TRBD2 (5 bases). Germline V gives CDR1 SNHLY, CDR2 FYNNEI. Trimming pared 6 bases from V and 1 base from J, leaving 9 bases between. CDR3 length: 14 amino acids. Here the CDR3 reads CASRSGLNTGELFF. The CDR3 DNA reads TGTGCCAGCAGAAGCGGATTGAACACCGGGGAGCTGTTTTTT.

This clone occurred once. The genes are TRBV5-8 and TRBJ2-2; possible D gene TRBD1, 6 bases. From germline, CDR1 is SGHTS and CDR2 YDEGEE. The CDR3 consists of 15 residues. V lost 5 bases and J lost 5, with 16 bases in between. CDR3 loop: CASSFDYGQTGELFF. CDR3 DNA sequence: TGTGCCAGCAGTTTCGATTACGGACAGACCGGGGAGCTGTTTTTT. Full variable domain (outside the CDR3, taken from reference TRBV5-8 and TRBJ2-2): EAGVTQSPTHLIKTRGQQATLRCSPISGHTSVYWYQQALGLGLQFLLWYDEGEERNRGNFPPRFSGRQFPNYSSELNVNALELEDSALYLCASSFDYGQTGELFFGEGSRLTVL.

The CDR3: CASSSPGLGPDTQYF. CDR3 coding DNA: TGTGCCAGCAGCTCGCCGGGACTAGGCCCAGATACGCAGTATTTT. The rearrangement links TRBV7-2 to TRBJ2-3; 8 nucleotides agree with TRBD2. The length of the CDR3 is 15 residues. V lost 4 bases and J lost 4; bases outside the gene matches: 7. Germline CDR1 is SGHTA and CDR2 is FQGNSA.

This clone was detected only a few times. V and J are TRBV11-2 and TRBJ2-7, with D possibly matching TRBD1 (6 bases). Germline values: CDR1 SGHAT, CDR2 FQNNGV. This CDR3 is 13 amino acids long. Trimming removed 5 bases at V and 2 bases at J, with 10 bases between. The CDR3 DNA is TGTGCCAGCAGCCTCTCAGGGGCCTACGAGCAGTACTTC. Amino acids: CASSLSGAYEQYF.

About this clone itself: The sample has other DNA sequences that encode this CDR3 too. The V and J genes are TRBV7-9 and TRBJ2-7; TRBD2 might be the D (6 bases). CDR1 and CDR2 (germline): SEHNR, FQNEAQ (reference sequence). V was clipped by 6 bases and J by 3 bases, with 9 bases between them. The CDR3 is 12 amino acids. In DNA form, the CDR3 reads TGTGCCAGCAGTTTTAGCGGCTACGAGCAGTACTTC. Residues: CASSFSGYEQYF.

V gene TRBV4-2 combines with J gene TRBJ1-1; no clear D. This CDR3 contains 16 residues. Trimming took 2 bases from V and 3 from J, leaving 16 bases between them. CDR1 is LGHNA and CDR2 is YNFKEQ in the germline V gene. Here the CDR3 DNA reads TGTGCCAGCAGCCAATACCTCCCAGAGAGGGACACTGAAGCTTTCTTT. Its protein product is CASSQYLPERDTEAFF.

This rearrangement joins TRBV3-1 (or the pseudogene TRBV3-2) to TRBJ2-5; TRBD2 matches at 9 bases. The CDR3 spans 14 residues. Germline-derived CDR1 and CDR2 are LGHDT and YNNKEL (reference sequence). V was pared by 3 bases and J by 3 bases, with 2 bases of the junction left unmatched. CDR3 bases: TGTGCCAGCAGCCATAGCGGGAGTGAAGAGACCCAGTACTTC. Protein sequence: CASSHSGSEETQYF.

This clone has only one observation. This chain connects TRBV18 to TRBJ2-7, with D perhaps matching TRBD1 (5 bases). This CDR3 is 14 amino acids long. Germline V gene lookup returns CDR1 KGHSH and CDR2 LQKENI. V was trimmed by 6 bases and J by 2 bases, leaving 14 bases between them. CDR3 nucleotides: TGTGCCAGCTCCCCCATGGCAGGGACCTACGAGCAGTACTTC. It encodes CASSPMAGTYEQYF.

The chain couples TRBV15 to TRBJ1-3; unclear D gene. The length of the CDR3 is 14 residues. The ends were cut back, 1 base at V and 8 bases at J, with 12 bases in the middle. Germline lookup yields CDR1 LNHNV and CDR2 YYDKDF (reference sequence). This chain's CDR3 is CATSRVAVGDTIYF. The CDR3 DNA reads as TGTGCCACCAGCAGAGTAGCGGTTGGGGACACCATATATTTT.

A few counts support this clone. V and J are TRBV4-1 and TRBJ1-5, with TRBD1 matching over 11 bases. The trim removed 3 bases at V and 7 bases at J, leaving 11 bases unmatched. CDR3 length: 17 amino acids. The germline gives CDR1 MGHRA, CDR2 YSYEKL. As DNA, the CDR3 is TGCGCCAGCAGCCATCCCTCGGACAGGGGGCAAGGACAGCCCCAGCATTTT. It translates to CASSHPSDRGQGQPQHF.

The chain recombines TRBV12-5 with TRBJ2-3; D is perhaps TRBD1 (5 bases). Trimming cost V 7 bases and J 0 bases, with 14 bases left between them. Germline assignment: CDR1 LGHNT and CDR2 FRNRAP. This CDR3 has 15 residues. The CDR3 nucleotides are TGTGCTAGTGTCCTGACAGTGTTTAGCACAGATACGCAGTATTTT. Protein sequence: CASVLTVFSTDTQYF.

V and J are TRBV19 and TRBJ1-2; the match to TRBD1 covers 10 bases. V lost 6 bases, J lost 6 bases, and 16 bases stayed unmatched. The CDR3 extends over 17 amino acids. CDR1 and CDR2 from the germline V gene are LNHDA and SQIVND (reference sequence). As DNA, the CDR3 is TGTGCCAGTAGCCGCGAGAGGGCTGACAGGGGGCTGAATGGCTACACCTTC. Translation gives CASSRERADRGLNGYTF.

The rearrangement links TRBV14 to TRBJ2-7, with TRBD2 matching 10 bases. This CDR3 contains 13 residues. V gave up 8 bases and J gave up 2 bases; unmatched junction bases: 3. Germline loops: CDR1 SGHDN, CDR2 FVKESK. DNA for the CDR3: TGTGCCAGCCCACTAGCGGGACCCTACGAGCAGTACTTC. Residues: CASPLAGPYEQYF.

The J gene is TRBJ2-3, the V gene TRBV14; TRBD1 agrees at 10 bases. CDR3 length: 14 amino acids. With 7 bases clipped from V and 1 base from J, the junction kept 2 bases outside the gene matches. CDR1 SGHDN and CDR2 FVKESK come from the germline V gene. The CDR3 loop reads CASKGTGGTDTQYF. The DNA for the CDR3 is TGTGCCAGCAAGGGGACAGGGGGCACAGATACGCAGTATTTT.

This rearrangement joins TRBV28 to TRBJ2-1, with TRBD2 matching 9 bases. V shed 5 bases, J shed 7 bases, and the junction held 18 bases outside the gene matches. The CDR3 consists of 18 residues. Germline V gene lookup returns CDR1 MDHEN and CDR2 SYDVKM. This CDR3 reads CASSPPRREGRGGNEQFF. DNA for the CDR3: TGTGCCAGCAGTCCCCCAAGGCGGGAGGGCCGTGGAGGGAATGAGCAGTTCTTC. Full variable domain (remainder filled in from reference TRBV28 and TRBJ2-1): DVKVTQSSRYLVKRTGEKVFLECVQDMDHENMFWYRQDPGLGLRLIYFSYDVKMKEKGDIPEGYSVSREKKERFSLILESASTNQTSMYLCASSPPRREGRGGNEQFFGPGTRLTVL.